The 28 T cell receptor beta chains in this list originate from one sample, sequenced in a study of preoperative IRX-2 immunotherapy in early breast cancer. Treatment defined: preoperative locoregional IRX-2 cytokine immunotherapy. Here immunoSEQ multiplex PCR was the method, and the copy in TCRdb shows in-frame clones only, minus some. Of around 3,000 clones listed, more than 65% are singletons. Sequencing used tumor tissue, obtained after IRX-2 immunotherapy. These TCRs come from a human donor with breast cancer.

This clone has only a few counts. The chain recombines TRBV18 with TRBJ2-3; no reliable D call. The CDR3 consists of 16 residues. Germline CDR1 and CDR2: KGHSH and LQKENI. V lost 2 bases and J lost 2, with 14 bases in between. The CDR3 is CASSPTILTATDTQYF. CDR3 in DNA: TGTGCCAGCTCACCAACGATCCTCACCGCCACAGATACGCAGTATTTT.

This clone was detected once. The chain couples TRBV5-1 to TRBJ1-3; 9 nucleotides agree with TRBD1. The CDR3 has 15 residues. CDR1 is SGHRS, CDR2 YFSETQ, per germline. V was pared by 3 bases and J by 5 bases, with 6 bases of the junction left unmatched. CDR3 DNA: TGCGCCAGCAGCTCGGGACAGGGAGTGAGAAACACCATATATTTT. Protein sequence: CASSSGQGVRNTIYF.

The V and J genes are TRBV19 and TRBJ2-1, with unresolved D. CDR3 length: 14 amino acids. Germline CDR1 and CDR2: LNHDA and SQIVND (reference sequence). With 9 bases removed from V and 14 bases from J, the gap between germline ends came to 26 bases. CDR3 DNA: TGTGCCAGCACTCTTGCCCCGGGTCCCGCCATAAAGTTCTTC. Its protein product is CASTLAPGPAIKFF.

CDR3 coding DNA: TGTGCCAGTAGCGTTGGGACAGGGGCCCCAGATGAGCAGTTCTTC. This encodes CASSVGTGAPDEQFF. The chain carries TRBV19 and TRBJ2-1, with 10 positions matching TRBD1. Losses at the gene ends were 6 bases for V and 8 bases for J; bases not matched to a gene: 10. Germline CDR1 and CDR2: LNHDA and SQIVND (reference sequence). The CDR3 extends over 15 amino acids.

The rearrangement joins TRBV7-5 to TRBJ2-3; TRBD2 was called by the table and not checked on the DNA. TRBV7-5 is a documented pseudogene. This CDR3 has 15 residues. The CDR3 protein is CASSLSKGLYNTQYF. In DNA form, the CDR3 reads TGTGCCAGCAGCTTATCTAAGGGACTATATAATACGCAGTATTTT.

The chain uses TRBV18 and TRBJ2-2; D not resolved. Germline loops: CDR1 KGHSH, CDR2 LQKENI. The ends were cut back, 3 bases at V and 1 base at J, with 12 bases in the middle. The CDR3 extends over 16 amino acids. Here the CDR3 DNA reads TGTGCCAGCTCACCCGTAAGGTTAAGGAACACCGGGGAGCTGTTTTTT. This encodes CASSPVRLRNTGELFF.

V gene TRBV14 combines with J gene TRBJ1-5; no firm D call. Trimming took off 4 bases at V and 1 base at J, with 17 bases between the two ends. The germline V gene encodes CDR1 SGHDN and CDR2 FVKESK. This CDR3 has 17 amino acids. The CDR3 is CASSRMPFHLSNQPQHF. CDR3 DNA sequence: TGTGCCAGCAGCCGGATGCCCTTCCACTTAAGCAATCAGCCCCAGCATTTT.

This chain connects TRBV6-8 to TRBJ2-7; 9 bases line up with TRBD1. Losses at the gene ends were 5 bases for V and 2 bases for J; bases not matched to a gene: 7. This CDR3 comprises 15 residues. In germline, CDR1 is MNHGY, CDR2 SAAAGT. The CDR3 protein is CASSVNRGHTYEQYF. DNA for the CDR3: TGTGCCAGCAGTGTTAACAGGGGGCACACCTACGAGCAGTACTTC.

The V and J genes are TRBV19 and TRBJ2-5, with 7 positions matching TRBD1. V was clipped by 6 bases and J by 0 bases; unmatched bases: 7. Germline assignment: CDR1 LNHDA and CDR2 SQIVND (reference sequence). The CDR3 has 15 residues. CDR3 nucleotide sequence: TGTGCCAGTAGCGCCCTAGGGACAGACCAAGAGACCCAGTACTTC. It translates to CASSALGTDQETQYF.

This clone was detected only a few times. The V and J genes are TRBV6-8 and TRBJ1-5; D is uncertain. CDR1 is MNHGY, CDR2 SAAAGT, per germline. V lost 0 bases and J 1 base, leaving 4 bases between the germline ends. This CDR3 has 14 amino acids. This chain's CDR3 is CASSYSASNQPQHF. The CDR3 DNA follows: TGTGCCAGCAGTTACTCAGCGAGCAATCAGCCCCAGCATTTT.

This clone was seen only a few times. The chain combines TRBV6-8 with TRBJ1-4, with D unclear. Between the trimmed V and J ends, which lost 10 bases and 3 bases, there was a span of 12 bases. CDR3 size: 13 residues. The germline gives CDR1 MNHGY, CDR2 SAAAGT. Here the CDR3 DNA reads TGTGCCACAGAGGTCGGGCCTAATGAAAAACTGTTTTTT. Encoded protein: CATEVGPNEKLFF.

This clone was detected a few times. The gene calls are TRBV19 and TRBJ1-1; D might be TRBD1 (6 bases). The CDR3 is 12 amino acids. CDR1 LNHDA and CDR2 SQIVND come from the germline V gene (reference sequence). V lost 5 bases and J 7 bases, leaving 11 bases between the germline ends. The CDR3 region is CASSLIGGEAFF. For the CDR3, the DNA is TGTGCCAGTAGTTTGATAGGGGGTGAAGCTTTCTTT.

The V call is TRBV4-1, the J call TRBJ1-3; D is uncertain. Trimming removed 4 bases from V and 0 bases from J, with 7 bases in between. Germline V CDR1 and CDR2: MGHRA, YSYEKL. The CDR3 is 14 amino acids. In DNA, the CDR3 is TGCGCCAGCAGCCCCGACAACTCTGGAAACACCATATATTTT. Its translation: CASSPDNSGNTIYF.

The V call is TRBV11-3, the J call TRBJ2-1, with 7 bases aligning to TRBD1. This CDR3 comprises 16 residues. Germline-derived CDR1 and CDR2 are SGHNT and YENEEA. With V trimmed by 3 bases and J by 0 bases, 5 bases remained unmatched. CDR3 DNA sequence: TGTGCCAGCAGCTTTAAACACAGGGGCTCCTACAATGAGCAGTTCTTC. Amino acids: CASSFKHRGSYNEQFF.

The chain combines TRBV25-1 with TRBJ1-4, with D tentatively TRBD1 (5 bases). This CDR3 contains 15 residues. Trimming removed 2 bases at V and 7 bases at J, with 14 bases between. Germline values: CDR1 MGHDK, CDR2 SYGVNS. The DNA of the CDR3 is TGTGCCAGCAGTGAAGATGGCAGGGCGGGTGAAAAACTGTTTTTT. It translates to CASSEDGRAGEKLFF. The full variable domain, completed using reference TRBV25-1 and TRBJ1-4, is EADIYQTPRYLVIGTGKKITLECSQTMGHDKMYWYQQDPGMELHLIHYSYGVNSTEKGDLSSESTVSRIRTEHFPLTLESARPSHTSQYLCASSEDGRAGEKLFFGSGTQLSVL.

The chain uses TRBV18 and TRBJ2-2; D is perhaps TRBD1 or TRBD2 (5 bases each). The CDR3 consists of 15 residues. Trimming removed 3 bases at V and 2 bases at J, with 10 bases between. CDR1 KGHSH and CDR2 LQKENI come from the germline V gene. The CDR3 loop is CASSPSGPNTGELFF. The DNA for the CDR3 is TGTGCCAGCTCACCGTCGGGACCTAACACCGGGGAGCTGTTTTTT. Filled out from reference TRBV18 and TRBJ2-2, the complete variable domain reads NAGVMQNPRHLVRRRGQEARLRCSPMKGHSHVYWYRQLPEEGLKFMVYLQKENIIDESGMPKERFSAEFPKEGPSILRIQQVVRGDSAAYFCASSPSGPNTGELFFGEGSRLTVL.

V gene TRBV6-8 combines with J gene TRBJ1-6; 7 nucleotides match TRBD1. V trimming: 5 bases; J trimming: 9 bases; junction bases outside the gene matches: 7. CDR1 is MNHGY, CDR2 SAAAGT, per germline. The CDR3 extends over 14 amino acids. DNA of the CDR3: TGTGCCAGCAGTCTCCACAGGGGTGGTTCACCCCTCCACTTT. Encoded protein: CASSLHRGGSPLHF.

The V call is TRBV30, the J call TRBJ2-7; TRBD2 agrees at 8 bases. Trimming removed 0 bases from V and 2 bases from J; junction bases left unmatched: 0. Germline V gene data show CDR1 as GTSNPN and CDR2 as SVGIG (reference sequence). The CDR3 is 13 amino acids. The CDR3 DNA follows: TGTGCCTGGAGTGTACTAGCGGCCTACGAGCAGTACTTC. It specifies CAWSVLAAYEQYF.

The chain carries TRBV6-8 and TRBJ1-5; TRBD1 matches at 8 bases. CDR3 length: 16 residues. Trimming cost V 6 bases and J 5 bases; bases outside gene matches: 12. CDR1 and CDR2 from the germline V gene are MNHGY and SAAAGT. CDR3 sequence reads: CASRLRGQGQHQPQHF. In DNA form, the CDR3 reads TGTGCCAGCAGACTGCGCGGACAGGGACAACATCAGCCCCAGCATTTT.

J is TRBJ2-5 and V is TRBV28, with TRBD2 identical over 9 bases. The trim removed 4 bases at V and 5 bases at J, leaving 11 bases unmatched. CDR1 is MDHEN and CDR2 is SYDVKM in the germline V gene. This CDR3 is built from 16 residues. The chain's CDR3 is CASSSYSGGPRETQYF. The CDR3 DNA is TGTGCCAGCAGTTCCTATAGCGGGGGCCCTCGGGAGACCCAGTACTTC.

This clone appeared once. The chain couples TRBV15 to TRBJ2-4; 7 bases are shared with TRBD1. In germline, CDR1 is LNHNV, CDR2 YYDKDF (reference sequence). The CDR3 has 15 residues. Losses at the gene ends were 0 bases for V and 4 bases for J; bases not matched to a gene: 3. The CDR3 protein is CATSRDLRGKNIQYF. Here the CDR3 DNA reads TGTGCCACCAGCAGAGATCTCAGGGGGAAAAACATTCAGTACTTC.

The chain combines TRBV15 with TRBJ1-5; 7 bases align to TRBD1. Germline V gene sequence: CDR1 LNHNV, CDR2 YYDKDF (reference sequence). The CDR3 has 16 amino acids. V dropped 8 bases and J dropped 1; count of bases not matched to a gene: 11. The CDR3 bases are TGTGCCACCCAGGGGGACTCGGTCGGGAGCAATCAGCCCCAGCATTTT. This translates into CATQGDSVGSNQPQHF.

This clone was detected only once. The chain has TRBV6-8 and TRBJ2-7; D is ambiguous. Trimming shortened V by 7 bases and J by 6 bases, and 13 bases separated the two germline ends. Germline V gives CDR1 MNHGY, CDR2 SAAAGT. This CDR3 comprises 12 residues. CDR3 bases: TGTGCCAGCACGATAGGGATTCTCGAGCAGTACTTC. Translating gives CASTIGILEQYF.

Here the CDR3 DNA reads TGTGCCAGCAGACCCGTTGGGATGAACACTGAAGCTTTCTTT. Residues: CASRPVGMNTEAFF. This rearrangement joins TRBV11-3 to TRBJ1-1; no definite D call. V lost 6 bases and J 0 bases, leaving 11 bases between the germline ends. This CDR3 contains 14 residues. CDR1 SGHNT and CDR2 YENEEA come from the germline V gene.

This sequence joins TRBV6-8 and TRBJ1-1, with 9 nucleotides matching TRBD1. Germline CDR1 reads MNHGY; CDR2 reads SAAAGT. V lost 10 bases to trimming and J lost 3 bases; unmatched junction nucleotides: 9. The CDR3 runs to 14 residues. The CDR3 loop is CATWTGEGYTEAFF. Here the CDR3 DNA reads TGTGCCACCTGGACAGGGGAGGGTTACACTGAAGCTTTCTTT.

The J gene is TRBJ1-6, the V gene TRBV11-3, with 7 bases identical to TRBD1. The CDR3 is 16 residues long. Germline V gene lookup returns CDR1 SGHNT and CDR2 YENEEA. The V gene end was trimmed by 5 bases and the J gene end by 7 bases; junction bases not matched to a gene: 11. This CDR3 reads CASSLNRQGMNSPLHF. CDR3 coding DNA: TGTGCCAGCAGCCTCAATCGACAGGGTATGAATTCACCCCTCCACTTT.

This clone was detected only a few times. The chain employs TRBV14 and TRBJ1-2; D unresolved. This CDR3 region has 13 residues. With 3 bases removed from V and 0 bases from J, the gap between germline ends came to 5 bases. Germline V CDR1 and CDR2: SGHDN, FVKESK. The CDR3 sequence is CASSQAANYGYTF. The CDR3 DNA is TGTGCCAGCAGCCAGGCTGCTAACTATGGCTACACCTTC.

The chain recombines TRBV6-8 with TRBJ2-1; 10 bases map to TRBD1. V lost 5 bases to trimming and J lost 4 bases; unmatched junction nucleotides: 5. In germline, CDR1 is MNHGY, CDR2 SAAAGT. This CDR3 comprises 15 residues. The DNA of the CDR3 is TGTGCCAGCAGTCCCCGACAGGGGGCATACAATGAGCAGTTCTTC. Protein: CASSPRQGAYNEQFF.